The sequence of this T cell receptor beta chain was determined in a study of blood T cells in healthy people across ages. Together with a sample-barcoded 5' primer, a J-beta primer mix was included in a second PCR lasting roughly 6 to 12 cycles. The yield of each sample was at least 3 million CDR3-containing paired-end reads. TCRdb re-analysed the 5' RACE reads in MiXCR, keeping a single row per CDR3 protein. The data hold about 280,000 distinct CDR3 sequences, with about 25% observed a single time. After removal of 5 bases from V and 9 bases from J, the junction contained 7 bases not matched to a gene. Looked up from germline, CDR1 is SGHTA and CDR2 is FQGTGA. This CDR3 spans 15 amino acids. This clonotype was detected many times. Its antigen remains unknown. Study results and caveats: One million T cells yielded diversity estimates that were considered underestimates. Strong correlation existed between TCR beta diversity and naive T cell percentage.

The chain uses TRBV7-3 and TRBJ1-6, with 10 bases that match TRBD1. The TCR was taken from a woman in her sixties or seventies in good health. Sequences were obtained from blood. The CDR3 region has the DNA TGTGCCAGCAGCGCCGCCGGGACAGGGGTTTCACCCCTCCACTTT. It specifies CASSAAGTGVSPLHF.